These 20 T cell receptor beta chains were all obtained from the same sample, sequenced in a study of CD8 T cells in ankylosing spondylitis. TCRdb reanalysed the 5' RACE reads using MiXCR and keeps one entry per CDR3 protein. The sample contains 250,000 to 350,000 distinct CDR3 sequences, roughly 20% of which appear only once. Sequencing was performed on blood, either unsorted or a sorted T cell fraction (not recorded which). These receptors were obtained from a male donor with ankylosing spondylitis or in good health (not recorded which).

This clonotype was recorded a few times. The chain recombines TRBV12-3 or TRBV12-4 with TRBJ1-5; 7 bases line up with TRBD1. The CDR3 extends over 14 amino acids. V lost 6 bases, J lost 4 bases, and 6 bases stayed unmatched. The CDR3 nucleotides read TGTGCCAGCAGCAGGGGGACAGAAAATCAGCCCCAGCATTTT. It specifies CASSRGTENQPQHF.

J is TRBJ2-7 and V is TRBV7-7; no clear D. Trimming took 7 bases from V and 2 from J, leaving 15 bases between them. The CDR3 is 14 amino acids. Germline-derived CDR1 and CDR2 are SSHAT and FNYEAQ (reference sequence). CDR3 residues: CASINLGRPYEQYV. The CDR3, as DNA: TGTGCCAGCATCAACTTGGGCAGGCCCTACGAGCAGTACGTC.

In this sample, this clonotype turned up a few times. The chain carries TRBV10-3 and TRBJ2-5; 11 bases are shared with TRBD2. Per the germline V gene, CDR1 is ENHRY and CDR2 is SYGVKD. Trimming at V came to 0 bases and at J to 5 bases, leaving 5 bases not matched to a gene. The CDR3 runs to 16 residues. CDR3 loop: CAISESASGGMETQYF. The CDR3 coding sequence is TGTGCCATCAGTGAGTCGGCTAGCGGGGGGATGGAGACCCAGTACTTC.

This clonotype appeared a few times. The V gene is TRBV10-1, the J gene TRBJ1-6; a weak D match, TRBD1 (6 bases). CDR1 and CDR2 (germline): WNHNN, SYGVQD (reference sequence). The V end was cut by 6 bases, the J end by 7 bases, with 40 bases between. The CDR3 is 23 residues long. Here the CDR3 DNA reads TGCGCCAGCAGACGACAACGGGGCTTCGGCTGGGGGCTTTTGAGGCTTAAGAATTCACCCCTCCACTTT. Protein product: CASRRQRGFGWGLLRLKNSPLHF.

This clonotype was observed a handful of times. The chain employs TRBV29-1 and TRBJ2-2; D is possibly TRBD2 (5 bases). The length of the CDR3 is 14 residues. Germline-derived CDR1 and CDR2 are SQVTM and ANQGSEA. V was cut by 5 bases and J by 7 bases, with 17 bases left in between. CDR3 protein: CSVWSSAEGGELFF. The CDR3 nucleotides read TGCAGCGTTTGGAGCTCCGCCGAGGGCGGGGAGCTGTTTTTT.

The chain links TRBV20-1 to TRBJ2-1, with D tentatively TRBD1 (6 bases). Germline loops: CDR1 DFQATT, CDR2 SNEGSKA (reference sequence). V lost 5 bases and J 4 bases, leaving 15 bases between the germline ends. The CDR3 contains 14 residues. The CDR3 sequence is CSAARQDVYNEQFF. The CDR3 coding sequence is TGCAGTGCTGCCCGACAGGACGTATACAATGAGCAGTTCTTC.

The chain is built from TRBV29-1 and TRBJ2-2; TRBD2 aligns across 9 bases. The CDR3 spans 16 residues. Germline CDR1 SQVTM, CDR2 ANQGSEA. V lost 1 base to trimming and J lost 3 bases; unmatched junction nucleotides: 6. CDR3 nucleotide sequence: TGCAGCGTTGAAGTGCACGCGGGAGGGTACACCGGGGAGCTGTTTTTT. It yields the protein CSVEVHAGGYTGELFF.

This clonotype was observed a single time. V gene TRBV5-1 combines with J gene TRBJ1-4, with 10 nucleotides matching TRBD1. Germline CDR1 is SGHRS and CDR2 is YFSETQ. This CDR3 has 15 residues. The J segment lost 7 bases and the V segment lost 4 bases, leaving 7 bases of the junction unmatched. The CDR3 DNA is TGCGCCAGCAGCCACGGGACAGGGGAATCTGAAAAACTGTTTTTT. It is translated as CASSHGTGESEKLFF.

This clonotype was detected a few times. The rearrangement uses TRBV24-1 and TRBJ2-1; 8 nucleotides agree with TRBD2. J gave up 8 bases and V 4 bases, and 6 bases lay outside the gene matches. Germline assignment: CDR1 KGHDR and CDR2 SFDVKD. This CDR3 contains 14 residues. Here the CDR3 reads CATSETSGRYEQFF. The CDR3 DNA is TGTGCCACCAGTGAAACCAGCGGGAGATATGAGCAGTTCTTC.

CDR3 amino acids: CASSRGTDNTEAFF. Here the CDR3 DNA reads TGTGCCAGCTCACGGGGGACCGATAACACTGAAGCTTTCTTT. The V gene is TRBV18, the J gene TRBJ1-1, with TRBD1 as a possible D gene (5 bases). V lost 4 bases, J lost 2 bases, and 11 bases lay in between. Germline CDR1 reads KGHSH; CDR2 reads LQKENI. The CDR3 is made up of 14 amino acids. Supplemented by reference TRBV18 and TRBJ1-1, the full variable domain reads NAGVMQNPRHLVRRRGQEARLRCSPMKGHSHVYWYRQLPEEGLKFMVYLQKENIIDESGMPKERFSAEFPKEGPSILRIQQVVRGDSAAYFCASSRGTDNTEAFFGQGTRLTVV.

This clonotype was observed a few times. The rearrangement uses TRBV6-1 and TRBJ1-5; no clear D gene. The CDR3 consists of 13 residues. V was pared by 6 bases and J by 3 bases, with 9 bases between. Germline V gene lookup returns CDR1 MNHNS and CDR2 SASEGT. CDR3 bases: TGTGCCAGCAGCTCCGGGAACAATCAGCCCCAGCATTTT. Its translation: CASSSGNNQPQHF.

This clonotype appeared a few times. This chain joins TRBV7-3 and TRBJ1-2; D is perhaps TRBD1 (6 bases). This CDR3 has 15 residues. V lost 5 bases, J lost 3 bases, and 16 bases lay in between. CDR1 is SGHTA and CDR2 is FQGTGA in the germline V gene. The CDR3: CASSQDPTGYYGYTF. Here the CDR3 DNA reads TGTGCCAGCAGCCAAGACCCCACAGGGTACTATGGCTACACCTTC.

The V gene is TRBV28, the J gene TRBJ1-6; D possibly corresponds to TRBD1 (6 bases). CDR1 and CDR2 (germline): MDHEN, SYDVKM. V lost 6 bases and J lost 5, with 17 bases in between. The CDR3 length is 16 residues. CDR3 nucleotide sequence: TGTGCCAGCAGCCCGGACAGTTTACTGAATAATTCACCCCTCCACTTT. This encodes CASSPDSLLNNSPLHF.

In its sample, this clonotype was seen a few times. The V call is TRBV5-1, the J call TRBJ2-3, with a tentative D call TRBD1 (6 bases). V was shortened by 4 bases and J by 3 bases, with 15 bases between the two germline ends. The CDR3 length is 15 residues. Looked up from germline, CDR1 is SGHRS and CDR2 is YFSETQ. CDR3 loop: CASSPYVTGTDTQYF. CDR3 nucleotides: TGCGCCAGCAGCCCCTATGTAACAGGGACAGATACGCAGTATTTT.

This chain connects TRBV3-1 to TRBJ2-1; D not resolved. Germline loops: CDR1 LGHDT, CDR2 YNNKEL (reference sequence). Trimming took off 0 bases at V and 4 bases at J, with 10 bases between the two ends. The length of the CDR3 is 15 residues. CDR3 sequence (DNA): TGTGCCAGCAGCCAAGAATTTCGCGATTACAATGAGCAGTTCTTC. Its translation: CASSQEFRDYNEQFF.

This clonotype is a singleton in its sample. This chain links TRBV2 with TRBJ2-7, with D maybe TRBD1 (6 bases). CDR1 and CDR2 from the germline V gene are SNHLY and FYNNEI. This CDR3 contains 13 residues. Trimming pared 6 bases from V and 0 bases from J, leaving 9 bases between. In nucleotides, the CDR3 is TGTGCCAGCAGCCGGACAGTCTCCTACGAGCAGTACGTC. Encoded protein: CASSRTVSYEQYV.

This clonotype has just a few counts. The V call is TRBV20-1, the J call TRBJ1-2; no clear D. V was shortened by 7 bases and J by 2 bases, with 8 bases between the two germline ends. The CDR3 contains 11 residues. The germline V gene has CDR1 DFQATT and CDR2 SNEGSKA (reference sequence). The CDR3 DNA sequence: TGCAGTGGTACAGCCAACTATGGCTACACCTTC. Amino acids: CSGTANYGYTF.

The chain links TRBV25-1 to TRBJ2-7; tentative D call: TRBD1 (6 bases). V lost 4 bases and J lost 7, with 14 bases in between. The germline V gene encodes CDR1 MGHDK and CDR2 SYGVNS. CDR3 length equals 13 residues. The CDR3 DNA follows: TGTGCCAGCAGTGCCCTGGGGGCAGGGGAGCAGTACGTC. It yields the protein CASSALGAGEQYV.

V is TRBV6-1 and J is TRBJ1-5, with D tentatively TRBD1 (5 bases). CDR3 length equals 14 residues. V was clipped by 8 bases and J by 5 bases, with 16 bases between them. Germline V gives CDR1 MNHNS, CDR2 SASEGT. This chain's CDR3 is CASGGRGWDQPQHF. Here the CDR3 DNA reads TGTGCCAGCGGAGGAAGGGGTTGGGATCAGCCCCAGCATTTT.

The gene calls are TRBV12-3 or TRBV12-4 and TRBJ1-2; TRBD1 matches 8 bases. The V gene end was trimmed by 5 bases and the J gene end by 9 bases; junction bases not matched to a gene: 5. This CDR3 is built from 12 residues. CDR3 protein: CASSTGGSSYTF. The CDR3 DNA reads TGTGCCAGCAGTACAGGGGGAAGTAGCTACACCTTC.